This TCR beta chain was retrieved from a study of blood T cell repertoires in COVID-19. For the study at large: Samples of COVID-19 (acute and convalescent) were obtained from the United States, Italy and Spain.

Measured with immunoSEQ multiplex PCR; TCRdb has only the in-frame clones, and not every one. This sample has 56,000 or so clones, with approximately 79% found just once. V lost 8 bases to trimming and J lost 4 bases; unmatched junction nucleotides: 7. CDR1 and CDR2 (germline): MNHEY, SVGAGI. The CDR3 contains 14 residues. The source is a woman in her 70s with acute or convalescent COVID-19. Material for sequencing was peripheral blood. V usage is TRBV6-5 and J usage is TRBJ2-5; TRBD1 matches at 10 bases. In DNA form, the CDR3 reads TGTGCCAGCCGTACCGGGACAGGGGTAGAGACCCAGTACTTC. Its translation: CASRTGTGVETQYF.